The count of the clone carrying this TCR beta chain is one. Per the study methods: Reference gene primer amplification gave nucleated cell count estimates. The repertoire was sequenced with immunoSEQ multiplex PCR; TCRdb's copy has only in-frame clones and lacks some. V and J calls and clone size are copied from that table; D and trimming were computed from the DNA. The sample shows 150,000 to 200,000 clones, 80% to 90% of them seen only once. The data belong to a study of blood T cell repertoires in COVID-19. Across the whole study: In each case, the material was cDNA or gDNA derived from T cells, B-cell-depleted T cells, or PBMCs.

The CDR3 contains 16 residues. V gave up 0 bases and J gave up 0 bases; unmatched junction bases: 3. CDR1 and CDR2 from the germline V gene are MNHEY and SVGAGI. The rearrangement uses TRBV6-5 and TRBJ2-5; TRBD2 agrees at 8 bases. This sequence originates from a woman of 80 years or more with COVID-19, enrolled during active disease. Sequencing was carried out using peripheral blood. CDR3 bases: TGTGCCAGCAGTTACTCGGGCGGGAGGTACCAAGAGACCCAGTACTTC. Translated, it gives CASSYSGGRYQETQYF.